These T cell receptor beta chains were read from a single sample in a study of glioma-infiltrating T cells. TCRdb reprocessed the multiplex PCR reads via MiXCR and lists one record per CDR3 protein. The profile shows fewer than 250,000 distinct CDR3 sequences, 30% to 40% of them singletons. Sequencing was done on a sample of glioma tissue, nonneoplastic brain tissue, or PBMCs (not recorded which). The receptors shown here come from a human donor with low-grade glioma or glioblastoma, undergoing nonglioma brain surgery, or in good health (not recorded which). Each CDR3 is given with its conserved first and last residue. A D gene is named only where the DNA matches it firmly. Expanded clones get a size class; other rows say once, few or many, or leave the size out.

clone size	D gene	V gene	J gene	CDR3 protein	CDR3 DNA
many	-	TRBV4-1	TRBJ1-3	CASSPGNTIYF	TGCGCCAGCTCGCCGGGAAACACCATATATTTT
-	-	TRBV24-1	TRBJ1-2	CATSDRLANYGYTF	TGTGCCACCAGTGACAGACTTGCCAATTATGGCTACACCTTC
-	TRBD1	TRBV18	TRBJ2-7	CASSPGTGSYEQHF	TGTGCCAGCTCACCCGGGACAGGGTCCTACGAGCAGCACTTC
few	TRBD2	TRBV3-1	TRBJ2-2	CASSLVVAGPANTGELFF	TGTGCCAGCAGCCTCGTGGTAGCGGGACCGGCGAACACCGGGGAGCTGTTTTTT
-	TRBD2	TRBV6-4	TRBJ2-5	CASSDSSGSQETQYF	TGTGCCAGCAGTGACTCTAGCGGGAGTCAAGAGACCCAGTACTTC
many	TRBD1	TRBV18	TRBJ1-1	CASSPQGEEAFF	TGTGCCAGCTCACCGCAGGGGGAGGAAGCTTTCTTT
-	-	TRBV5-1	TRBJ1-1	CASTSGEGPNTEAFF	TGCGCCAGCACATCAGGAGAAGGGCCTAACACTGAAGCTTTCTTT
few	-	TRBV2	TRBJ1-3	CASSEGWAITGNTIYF	TGTGCCAGCAGTGAAGGCTGGGCTATCACTGGAAACACCATATATTTT
many	-	TRBV4-1	TRBJ1-5	CASSQPGQGREPQHF	TGCGCCAGCAGCCAGCCTGGGCAGGGCCGGGAACCCCAGCATTTT
few	TRBD1	TRBV29-1	TRBJ1-3	CSVWDRRAGNTIYF	TGCAGCGTTTGGGACAGGCGCGCTGGAAACACCATATATTTT
many	-	TRBV27	TRBJ2-7	CASSRIYVDEQYF	TGTGCCAGTTCCAGGATTTATGTGGACGAGCAGTACTTC
many	-	TRBV28	TRBJ2-7	CASSLEYRAIEQYF	TGTGCCAGCAGTTTAGAGTACAGGGCCATCGAGCAGTACTTC
-	TRBD2	TRBV7-2	TRBJ2-5	CASSLQGLDQETQYF	TGTGCTAGCAGCCTCCAAGGACTAGACCAAGAGACCCAGTACTTC
many	-	TRBV5-4	TRBJ2-1	CASSLGGRRENEQFF	TGTGCCAGCAGCTTGGGGGGGAGAAGGGAAAATGAGCAGTTCTTC
many	TRBD1	TRBV12-3/TRBV12-4	TRBJ1-4	CASRGQGTTNEKLFF	TGTGCCAGCAGGGGACAGGGGACAACTAATGAAAAACTGTTTTTT
many	TRBD2	TRBV6-2/TRBV6-3	TRBJ2-7	CASSNGGTPYEQYF	TGTGCCAGCAGTAACGGGGGGACCCCCTACGAGCAGTACTTC
many	TRBD2	TRBV20-1	TRBJ2-5	CSARDYGRDRETQYF	TGCAGTGCTAGAGATTACGGGAGGGACCGAGAGACCCAGTACTTC
many	-	TRBV5-5	TRBJ2-7	CASSSLTAYEQYF	TGTGCCAGCAGCTCACTGACTGCTTACGAGCAGTACTTC
-	TRBD2	TRBV29-1	TRBJ2-7	CSVYRRLAGSYEQYF	TGCAGCGTTTACAGGCGGTTAGCGGGTTCCTACGAGCAGTACTTC
-	TRBD1	TRBV4-1	TRBJ2-7	CASSIVQGREQYF	TGCGCCAGCAGCATCGTACAGGGGAGAGAGCAGTACTTC
-	-	TRBV7-2	TRBJ2-3	CASSFDSLLPYF	TGTGCCAGCAGCTTTGACTCCCTTCTTCCGTATTTT
-	-	TRBV12-3/TRBV12-4	TRBJ2-4	CATSSGRGGYIQYF	TGTGCCACCAGTTCCGGCAGGGGGGGATACATTCAGTACTTC
few	-	TRBV19	TRBJ2-1	CASSIDLLGTFYNEQFF	TGTGCCAGTAGTATAGATCTTCTCGGGACATTTTACAATGAGCAGTTCTTC
many	-	TRBV20-1	TRBJ2-5	CSARWQNQETQYF	TGCAGTGCTAGATGGCAGAACCAAGAGACCCAGTACTTC
many	TRBD1	TRBV28	TRBJ2-7	CASITGGPGREQYF	TGTGCCAGCATTACAGGGGGCCCAGGACGAGAGCAGTACTTC